This TCR beta chain derives from a study of blood T cells in healthy people across ages. For the second PCR, which ran for about 6 to 11 cycles, a sample-barcoded 5' primer and a J-beta primer mix were used. TCRdb ran MiXCR on the 5' RACE reads and lists one entry per CDR3 protein. The repertoire consists of roughly 800,000 distinct CDR3 sequences, with about three fifths occurring once and the leading ten covering roughly 20%. Per the germline V gene, CDR1 is DFQATT and CDR2 is SNEGSKA (reference sequence). Trimming left V 1 base short and J 7 bases short, with 11 bases between. CDR3 length: 13 residues.

The sequence derives from a young man in good health. Sequencing was carried out using blood. The gene calls are TRBV20-1 and TRBJ1-5, with D tentatively TRBD1 (5 bases). DNA for the CDR3: TGCAGTGCTAGAGGGAGGGAGGGGCAGCCCCAGCATTTT. Translated, it gives CSARGREGQPQHF.